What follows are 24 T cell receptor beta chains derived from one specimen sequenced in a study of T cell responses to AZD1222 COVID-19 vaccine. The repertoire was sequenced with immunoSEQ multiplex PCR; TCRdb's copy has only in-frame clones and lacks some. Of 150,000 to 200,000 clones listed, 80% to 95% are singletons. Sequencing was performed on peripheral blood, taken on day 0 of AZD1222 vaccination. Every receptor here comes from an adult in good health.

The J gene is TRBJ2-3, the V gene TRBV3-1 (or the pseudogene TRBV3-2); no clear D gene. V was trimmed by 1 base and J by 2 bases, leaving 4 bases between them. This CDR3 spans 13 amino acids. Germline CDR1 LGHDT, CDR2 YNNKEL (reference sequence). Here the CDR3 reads CASSQGDTDTQYF. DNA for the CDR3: TGTGCCAGCAGCCAAGGAGACACAGATACGCAGTATTTT.

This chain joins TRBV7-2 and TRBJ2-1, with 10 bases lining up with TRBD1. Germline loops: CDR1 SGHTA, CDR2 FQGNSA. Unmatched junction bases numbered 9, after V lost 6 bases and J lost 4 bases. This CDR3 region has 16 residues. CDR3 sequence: CASSPIQGQGYNEQFF. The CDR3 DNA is TGTGCCAGCAGTCCAATCCAGGGACAGGGGTACAATGAGCAGTTCTTC. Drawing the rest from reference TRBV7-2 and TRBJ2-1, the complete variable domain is GAGVSQSPSNKVTEKGKDVELRCDPISGHTALYWYRQSLGQGLEFLIYFQGNSAPDKSGLPSDRFSAERTGGSVSTLTIQRTQQEDSAVYLCASSPIQGQGYNEQFFGPGTRLTVL.

Written as DNA, the CDR3 is TGCGCCAGCAGCCTCAGCGCCGGCTCCTACAATGAGCAGTTCTTC. Translating it yields CASSLSAGSYNEQFF. The chain employs TRBV5-1 and TRBJ2-1; D unresolved. Germline V CDR1 and CDR2: SGHRS, YFSETQ. Trimming took 4 bases from V and 0 from J, leaving 11 bases between them. CDR3 length: 15 residues.

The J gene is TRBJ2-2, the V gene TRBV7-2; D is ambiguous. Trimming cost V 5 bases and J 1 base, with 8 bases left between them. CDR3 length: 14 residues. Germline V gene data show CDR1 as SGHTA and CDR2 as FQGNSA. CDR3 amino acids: CASSQKWNTGELFF. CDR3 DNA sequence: TGTGCCAGCAGCCAGAAATGGAACACCGGGGAGCTGTTTTTT.

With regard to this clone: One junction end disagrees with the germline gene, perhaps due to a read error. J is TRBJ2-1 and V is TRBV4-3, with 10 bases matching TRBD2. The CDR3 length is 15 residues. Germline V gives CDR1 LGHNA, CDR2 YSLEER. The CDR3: CASSPSGSSYNEQLF. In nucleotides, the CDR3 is TGCGCCAGCAGCCCTAGCGGGAGCTCCTACAATGAGCAGCTCTTC.

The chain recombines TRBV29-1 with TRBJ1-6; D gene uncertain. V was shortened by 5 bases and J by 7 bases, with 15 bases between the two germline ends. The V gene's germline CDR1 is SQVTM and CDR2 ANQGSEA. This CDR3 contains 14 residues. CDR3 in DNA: TGCAGCGTTCAATTTGGCCAGGCAAATTCACCCCTCCACTTT. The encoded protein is CSVQFGQANSPLHF.

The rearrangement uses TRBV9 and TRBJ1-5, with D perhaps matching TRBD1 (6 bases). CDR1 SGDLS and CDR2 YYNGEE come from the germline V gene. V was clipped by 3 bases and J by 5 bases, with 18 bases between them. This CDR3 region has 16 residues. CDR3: CASSEGVGFTDQPQHF. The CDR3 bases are TGTGCCAGCAGCGAGGGGGTAGGTTTCACGGATCAGCCCCAGCATTTT.

The CDR3 reads CASSPGMGNQPQHF. The CDR3 nucleotides are TGTGCCAGCTCACCAGGGATGGGCAATCAGCCCCAGCATTTT. This sequence joins TRBV18 and TRBJ1-5; D not certain. V was shortened by 2 bases and J by 2 bases, with 7 bases between the two germline ends. The germline gives CDR1 KGHSH, CDR2 LQKENI. The length of the CDR3 is 14 residues.

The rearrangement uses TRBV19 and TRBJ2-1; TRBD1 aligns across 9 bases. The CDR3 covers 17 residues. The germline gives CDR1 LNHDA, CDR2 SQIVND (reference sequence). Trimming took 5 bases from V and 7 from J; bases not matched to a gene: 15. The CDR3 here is CASSPTVDRGNRNEQFF. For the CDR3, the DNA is TGTGCCAGTAGTCCAACTGTAGACAGGGGGAATAGGAATGAGCAGTTCTTC.

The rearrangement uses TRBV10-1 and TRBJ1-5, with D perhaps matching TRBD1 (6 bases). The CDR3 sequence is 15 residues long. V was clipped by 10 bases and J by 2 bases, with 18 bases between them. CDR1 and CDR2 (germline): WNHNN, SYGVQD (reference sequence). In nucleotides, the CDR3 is TGCGCCATCCCTTGGGAGGGGGTCGGCAATCAGCCCCAGCATTTT. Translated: CAIPWEGVGNQPQHF.

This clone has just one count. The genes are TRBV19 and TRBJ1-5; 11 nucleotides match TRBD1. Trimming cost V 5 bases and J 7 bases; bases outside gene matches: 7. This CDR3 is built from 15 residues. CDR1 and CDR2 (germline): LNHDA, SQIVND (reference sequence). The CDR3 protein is CASSPGTGGVQPQHF. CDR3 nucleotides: TGTGCCAGTAGTCCCGGGACAGGGGGAGTACAGCCCCAGCATTTT.

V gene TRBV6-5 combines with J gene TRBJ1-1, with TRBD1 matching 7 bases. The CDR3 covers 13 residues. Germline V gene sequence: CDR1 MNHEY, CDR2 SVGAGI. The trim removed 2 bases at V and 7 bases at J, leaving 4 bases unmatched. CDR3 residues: CASSYDRQGEAFF. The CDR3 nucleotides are TGTGCCAGCAGTTACGATCGACAGGGTGAAGCTTTCTTT.

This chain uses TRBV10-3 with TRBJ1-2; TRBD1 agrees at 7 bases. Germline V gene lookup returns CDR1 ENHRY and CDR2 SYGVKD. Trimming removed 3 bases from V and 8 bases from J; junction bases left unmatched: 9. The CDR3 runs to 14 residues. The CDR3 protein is CAISEPAGGGGYTF. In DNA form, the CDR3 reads TGTGCCATCAGTGAACCCGCAGGGGGGGGCGGCTACACCTTC.

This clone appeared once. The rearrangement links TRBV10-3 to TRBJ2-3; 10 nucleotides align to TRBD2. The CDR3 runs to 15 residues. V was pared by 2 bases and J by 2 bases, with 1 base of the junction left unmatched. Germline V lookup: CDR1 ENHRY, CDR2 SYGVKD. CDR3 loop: CAISETSGNTDTQYF. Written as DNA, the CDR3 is TGTGCCATCAGTGAGACTAGCGGGAACACAGATACGCAGTATTTT.

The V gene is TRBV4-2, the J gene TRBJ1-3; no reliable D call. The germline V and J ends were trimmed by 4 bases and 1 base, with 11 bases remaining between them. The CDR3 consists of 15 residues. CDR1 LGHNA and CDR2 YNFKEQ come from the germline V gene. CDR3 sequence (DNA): TGTGCCAGCAGCCTTACAGACACTTCTGGAAACACCATATATTTT. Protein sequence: CASSLTDTSGNTIYF.

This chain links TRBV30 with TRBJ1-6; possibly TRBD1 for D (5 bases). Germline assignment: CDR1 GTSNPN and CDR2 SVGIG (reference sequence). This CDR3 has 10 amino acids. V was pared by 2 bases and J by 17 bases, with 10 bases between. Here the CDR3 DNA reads TGTGCCTGGAGTTCAGGGTCCATCCACTTT. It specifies CAWSSGSIHF.

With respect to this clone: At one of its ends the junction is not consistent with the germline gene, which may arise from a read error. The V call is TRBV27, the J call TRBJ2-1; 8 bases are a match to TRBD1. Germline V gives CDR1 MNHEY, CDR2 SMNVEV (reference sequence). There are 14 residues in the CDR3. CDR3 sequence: CPSRRQGTLDEQFF. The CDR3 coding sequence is TGTCCCAGCAGACGACAGGGGACCCTGGATGAGCAGTTCTTC.

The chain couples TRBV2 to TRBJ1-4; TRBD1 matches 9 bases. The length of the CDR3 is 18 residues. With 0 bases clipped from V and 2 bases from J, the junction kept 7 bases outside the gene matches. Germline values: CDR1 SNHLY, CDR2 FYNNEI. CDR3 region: CASSEAGTGSFTNEKLFF. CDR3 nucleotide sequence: TGTGCCAGCAGTGAAGCCGGGACAGGGAGTTTTACTAATGAAAAACTGTTTTTT.

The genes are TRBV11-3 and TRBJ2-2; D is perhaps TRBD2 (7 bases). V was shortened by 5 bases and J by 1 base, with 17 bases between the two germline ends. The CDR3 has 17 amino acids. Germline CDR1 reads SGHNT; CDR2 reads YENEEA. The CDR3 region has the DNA TGTGCCAGCAGCCCCTCGGAGGGGGGGCAGAACACCGGGGAGCTGTTTTTT. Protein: CASSPSEGGQNTGELFF.

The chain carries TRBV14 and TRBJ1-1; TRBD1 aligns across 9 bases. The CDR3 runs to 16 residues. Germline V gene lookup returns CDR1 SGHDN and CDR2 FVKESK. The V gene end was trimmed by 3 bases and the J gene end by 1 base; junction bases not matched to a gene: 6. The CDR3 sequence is CASSHHRGPGNTEAFF. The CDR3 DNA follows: TGTGCCAGCAGCCACCACAGGGGGCCTGGGAACACTGAAGCTTTCTTT.

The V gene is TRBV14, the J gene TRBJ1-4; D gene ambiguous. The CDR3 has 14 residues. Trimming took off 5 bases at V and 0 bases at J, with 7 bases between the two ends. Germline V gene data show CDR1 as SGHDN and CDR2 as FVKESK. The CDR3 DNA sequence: TGTGCCAGCAGCAACAGTGCAACTAATGAAAAACTGTTTTTT. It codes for CASSNSATNEKLFF.

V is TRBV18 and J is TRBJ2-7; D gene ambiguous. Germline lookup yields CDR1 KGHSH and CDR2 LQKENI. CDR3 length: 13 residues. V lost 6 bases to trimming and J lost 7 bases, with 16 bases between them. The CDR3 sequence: CASSSAAGGEQYF. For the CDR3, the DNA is TGTGCCAGCTCGTCCGCGGCCGGCGGAGAGCAGTACTTC.

Here the CDR3 reads CASSLAPPGHSNQPQHF. The DNA of the CDR3 is TGTGCCAGCAGCTTAGCCCCCCCGGGACACTCCAATCAGCCCCAGCATTTT. The chain carries TRBV7-2 and TRBJ1-5, with D perhaps matching TRBD1 (6 bases). Trimming removed 0 bases at V and 3 bases at J, with 15 bases between. Germline V CDR1 and CDR2: SGHTA, FQGNSA. The CDR3 spans 17 residues.

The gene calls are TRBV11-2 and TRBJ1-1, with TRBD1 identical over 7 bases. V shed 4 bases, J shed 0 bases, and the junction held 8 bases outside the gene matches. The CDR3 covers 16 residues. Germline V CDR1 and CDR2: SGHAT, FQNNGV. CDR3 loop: CASSWGSGTVNTEAFF. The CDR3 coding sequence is TGTGCCAGCAGCTGGGGATCCGGGACAGTGAACACTGAAGCTTTCTTT. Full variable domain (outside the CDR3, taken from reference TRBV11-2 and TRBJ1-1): EAGVAQSPRYKIIEKRQSVAFWCNPISGHATLYWYQQILGQGPKLLIQFQNNGVVDDSQLPKDRFSAERLKGVDSTLKIQPAKLEDSAVYLCASSWGSGTVNTEAFFGQGTRLTVV.